This entry describes one T cell receptor beta chain. The antigen is unknown. This sample was taken from a study of long-term antiretroviral therapy in people with HIV. Study results and limitations: Whichever time point was examined, clones expanded before ART dominated the repertoire.

Germline assignment: CDR1 SGDLS and CDR2 YYNGEE. The CDR3 has 15 residues. V lost 0 bases, J lost 2 bases, and 12 bases lay in between. Survey level was the resolution at which the v3.0 immunoSEQ assay ran. Using immunoSEQ multiplex PCR, the repertoire was profiled, and TCRdb retains in-frame clones only, with some absent. The sample yields 15,000 to 20,000 clones, 65% to 80% seen once. The origin of this receptor is a man younger than 30 with HIV. Material: unsorted PBMCs, obtained 0.5 years before starting antiretroviral therapy. The chain has TRBV9 and TRBJ2-7; D might be TRBD1 or TRBD2, each matching 5 bases. DNA for the CDR3: TGTGCCAGCAGCGTAGCCGGGACGCCCGCCTACGAGCAGTACTTC. Its protein is CASSVAGTPAYEQYF.